This T cell receptor beta chain is from a study of cytomegalovirus exposure and HLA in healthy donors. The CDR3 runs 14 residues. After removal of 5 bases from V and 6 bases from J, the junction contained 9 bases not matched to a gene. The germline CDR1 and CDR2 sequences are PRHDT and FYEKMQ (reference sequence). Overall study results and limits: Later on, an analysis showed TCR association rates differing by HLA locus, with DRB1 the most and HLA-C the fewest.

Both 60 Vbeta primers and 13 Jbeta primers went into the PCR. The protocol was immunoSEQ multiplex PCR, while the TCRdb copy is restricted to in-frame clones and leaves out a portion. The sample has 150,000 to 200,000 clones, under 80% seen once. A few counts support this clone. The antigen remains unidentified. The source is a human donor in good health. Sample: PBMCs. V is TRBV13 and J is TRBJ1-2, with 7 nucleotides matching TRBD1. CDR3 bases: TGTGCCAGCAGCCCGGACAGGTTCGGTGATGGCTACACCTTC. It is translated as CASSPDRFGDGYTF.